This paragraph covers one TCR beta chain sequence. Its antigen is not identified. Produced via immunoSEQ multiplex PCR; TCRdb's table is partial and in-frame only. The table records 30,000 to 40,000 clones, approximately 87% of them present only once. The record originates from a study of neoadjuvant anti-PD-1 for oral cavity cancer. Whole-study results and caveats: TCR analyses covered only a few patients per response group.

Trimming cost V 2 bases and J 7 bases; bases outside gene matches: 10. This CDR3 spans 15 amino acids. CDR1 is SEHNR, CDR2 FQNEAQ, per germline (reference sequence). This chain connects TRBV7-9 to TRBJ2-7, with TRBD1 matching over 8 bases. The sequence came from a person aged 35-80 years with oral cavity squamous cell carcinoma. Sequenced material: PBMCs, taken before nivolumab (anti-PD-1) treatment. As DNA, the CDR3 is TGTGCCAGCAGCTTATCTTCACACAACAGGGGGGAGCAGTACTTC. Amino acid sequence: CASSLSSHNRGEQYF.